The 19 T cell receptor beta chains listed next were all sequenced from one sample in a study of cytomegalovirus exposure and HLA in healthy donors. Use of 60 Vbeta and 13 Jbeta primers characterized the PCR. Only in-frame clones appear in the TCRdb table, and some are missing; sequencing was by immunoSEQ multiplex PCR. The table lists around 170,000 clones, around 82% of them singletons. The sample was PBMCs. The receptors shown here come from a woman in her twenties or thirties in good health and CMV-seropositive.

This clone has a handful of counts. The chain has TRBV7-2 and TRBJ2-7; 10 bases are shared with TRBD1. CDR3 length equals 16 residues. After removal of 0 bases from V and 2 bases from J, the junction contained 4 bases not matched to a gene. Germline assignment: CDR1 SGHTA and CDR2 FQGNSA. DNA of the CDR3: TGTGCCAGCAGCTTAGCCGGGACAGGGGACCCCTACGAGCAGTACTTC. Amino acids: CASSLAGTGDPYEQYF.

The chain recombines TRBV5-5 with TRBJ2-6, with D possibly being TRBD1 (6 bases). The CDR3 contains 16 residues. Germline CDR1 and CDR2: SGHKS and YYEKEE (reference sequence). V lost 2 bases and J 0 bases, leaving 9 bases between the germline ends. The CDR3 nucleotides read TGTGCCAGCAGCTTTCGACAGGCCTCTGGGGCCAACGTCCTGACTTTC. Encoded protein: CASSFRQASGANVLTF.

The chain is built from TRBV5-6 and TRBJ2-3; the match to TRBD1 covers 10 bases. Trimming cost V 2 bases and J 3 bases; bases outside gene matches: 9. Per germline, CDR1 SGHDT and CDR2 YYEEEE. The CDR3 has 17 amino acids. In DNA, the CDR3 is TGTGCCAGCAGCTTTGTGGGACAGGGGATTTGGACAGATACGCAGTATTTT. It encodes CASSFVGQGIWTDTQYF.

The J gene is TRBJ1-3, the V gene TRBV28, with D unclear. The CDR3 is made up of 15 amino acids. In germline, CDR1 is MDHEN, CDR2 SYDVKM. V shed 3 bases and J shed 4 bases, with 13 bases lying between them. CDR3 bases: TGTGCCAGCAGTTTCCCCGGCAGGTTAGGAAACACCATATATTTT. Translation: CASSFPGRLGNTIYF.

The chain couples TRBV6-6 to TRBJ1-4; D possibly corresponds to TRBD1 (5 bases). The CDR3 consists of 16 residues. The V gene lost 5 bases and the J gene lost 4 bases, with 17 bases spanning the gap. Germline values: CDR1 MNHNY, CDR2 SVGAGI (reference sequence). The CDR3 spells CASSGAGSPDNEKLFF. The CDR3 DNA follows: TGTGCCAGCAGTGGGGCGGGATCGCCTGATAATGAAAAACTGTTTTTT.

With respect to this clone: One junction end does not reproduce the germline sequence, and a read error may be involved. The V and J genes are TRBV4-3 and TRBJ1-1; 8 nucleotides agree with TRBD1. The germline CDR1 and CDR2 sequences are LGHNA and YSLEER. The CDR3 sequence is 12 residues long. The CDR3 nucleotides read TGCGCCAGCAGCCAGCCTAGACAGGGGTTAATCTTT. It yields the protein CASSQPRQGLIF.

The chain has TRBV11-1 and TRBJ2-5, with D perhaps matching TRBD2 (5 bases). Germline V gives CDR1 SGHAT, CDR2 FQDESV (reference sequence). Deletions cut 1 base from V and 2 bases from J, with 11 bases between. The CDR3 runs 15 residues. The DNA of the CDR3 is TGTGCCAGCAGCTTAGTTTGGTCGGGACAAGAGACCCAGTACTTC. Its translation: CASSLVWSGQETQYF.

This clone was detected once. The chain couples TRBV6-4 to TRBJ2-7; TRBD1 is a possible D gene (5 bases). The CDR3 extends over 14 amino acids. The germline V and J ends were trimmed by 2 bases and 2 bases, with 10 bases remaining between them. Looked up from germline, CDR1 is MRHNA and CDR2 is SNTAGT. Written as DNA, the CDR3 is TGTGCCAGCAGTGACCCAGGGAAAGCCTACGAGCAGTACTTC. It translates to CASSDPGKAYEQYF.

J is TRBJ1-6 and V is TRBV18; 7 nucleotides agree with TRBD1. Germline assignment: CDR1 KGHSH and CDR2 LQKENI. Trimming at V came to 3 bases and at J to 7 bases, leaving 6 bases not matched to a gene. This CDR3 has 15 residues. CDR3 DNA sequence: TGTGCCAGCTCACCCCTGGAAGGGGGCAATTCACCCCTCCACTTT. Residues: CASSPLEGGNSPLHF. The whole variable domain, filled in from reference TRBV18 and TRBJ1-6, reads NAGVMQNPRHLVRRRGQEARLRCSPMKGHSHVYWYRQLPEEGLKFMVYLQKENIIDESGMPKERFSAEFPKEGPSILRIQQVVRGDSAAYFCASSPLEGGNSPLHFGNGTRLTVT.

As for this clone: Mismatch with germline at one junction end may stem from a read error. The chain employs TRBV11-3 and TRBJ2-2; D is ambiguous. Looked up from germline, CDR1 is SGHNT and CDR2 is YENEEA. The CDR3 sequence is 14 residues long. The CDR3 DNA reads TGTGCCAGCAGTTTAGTAGCTAACTCCGGGGAGCTGTTTTTT. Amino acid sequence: CASSLVANSGELFF.

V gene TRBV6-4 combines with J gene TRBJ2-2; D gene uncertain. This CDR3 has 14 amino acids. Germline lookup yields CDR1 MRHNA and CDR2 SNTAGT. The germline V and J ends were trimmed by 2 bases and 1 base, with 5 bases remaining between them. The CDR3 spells CASSDGKNTGELFF. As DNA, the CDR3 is TGTGCCAGCAGTGACGGCAAGAACACCGGGGAGCTGTTTTTT.

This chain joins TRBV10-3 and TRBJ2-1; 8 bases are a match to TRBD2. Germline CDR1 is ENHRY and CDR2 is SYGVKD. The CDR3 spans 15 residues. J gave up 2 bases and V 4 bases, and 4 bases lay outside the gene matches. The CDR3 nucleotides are TGTGCCATCAGTGGCACTAGCGGACCCTACAATGAGCAGTTCTTC. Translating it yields CAISGTSGPYNEQFF.

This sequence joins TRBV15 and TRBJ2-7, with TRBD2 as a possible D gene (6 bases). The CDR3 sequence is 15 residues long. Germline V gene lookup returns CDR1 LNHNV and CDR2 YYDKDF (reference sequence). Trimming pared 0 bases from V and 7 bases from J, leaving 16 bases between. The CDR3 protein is CATSRDRAGRGEQYF. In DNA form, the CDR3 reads TGTGCCACCAGCAGAGATCGGGCAGGCCGGGGGGAGCAGTACTTC.

DNA of the CDR3: TGTGCCAGCAGCTTGGCCGGGGCTGGGGCCAACGTCCTGACTTTC. It is translated as CASSLAGAGANVLTF. The rearrangement joins TRBV5-8 to TRBJ2-6, with D possibly TRBD2 on 5 matching bases. The CDR3 has 15 residues. Germline CDR1 and CDR2: SGHTS and YDEGEE. Trimming left V 0 bases short and J 2 bases short, with 6 bases between.

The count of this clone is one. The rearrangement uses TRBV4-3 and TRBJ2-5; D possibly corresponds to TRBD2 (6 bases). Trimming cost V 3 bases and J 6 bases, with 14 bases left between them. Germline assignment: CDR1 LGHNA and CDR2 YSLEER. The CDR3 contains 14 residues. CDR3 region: CASSHPGTSQTQYF. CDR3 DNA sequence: TGCGCCAGCAGCCACCCCGGGACTTCCCAGACCCAGTACTTC.

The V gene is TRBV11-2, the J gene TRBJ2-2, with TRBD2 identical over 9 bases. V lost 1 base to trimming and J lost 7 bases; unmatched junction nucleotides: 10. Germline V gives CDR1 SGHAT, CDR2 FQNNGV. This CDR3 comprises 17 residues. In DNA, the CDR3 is TGTGCCAGCAGCTTAGTTCCCGCGGGGGGGCCCGGCGGGGAGCTGTTTTTT. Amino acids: CASSLVPAGGPGGELFF.

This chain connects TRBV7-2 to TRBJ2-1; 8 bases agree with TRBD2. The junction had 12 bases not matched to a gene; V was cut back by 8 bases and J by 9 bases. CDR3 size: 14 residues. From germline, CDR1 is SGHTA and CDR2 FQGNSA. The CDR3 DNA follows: TGTGCCAGCTTCCCGGGACTAGATTTGATTGAGCAGTTCTTC. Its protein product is CASFPGLDLIEQFF.

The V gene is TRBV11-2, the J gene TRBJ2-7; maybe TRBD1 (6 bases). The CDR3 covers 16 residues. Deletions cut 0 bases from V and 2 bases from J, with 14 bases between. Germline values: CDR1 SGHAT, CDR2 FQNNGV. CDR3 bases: TGTGCCAGCAGCTTAGATTTTTGGGACACCACCTACGAGCAGTACTTC. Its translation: CASSLDFWDTTYEQYF.

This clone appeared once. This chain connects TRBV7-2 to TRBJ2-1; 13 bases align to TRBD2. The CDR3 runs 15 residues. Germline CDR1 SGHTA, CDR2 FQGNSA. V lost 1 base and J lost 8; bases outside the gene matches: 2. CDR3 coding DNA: TGTGCCAGCAGCTTAGGACTAGCGGGGGGCGATGAGCAGTTCTTC. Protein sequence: CASSLGLAGGDEQFF.